The next 4 T cell receptor beta chains were all read from a single sample in a study of regulatory T cells in long-lasting Graves disease. For TCR beta, libraries came from iRepertoire HTBI primers and Arm-PCR of CDR3 regions. MiXCR, run by TCRdb on the multiplex PCR reads, gives a single entry per CDR3 protein. The top ten hold 26% of the sample, which has some 450,000 distinct CDR3 sequences, around 24% seen once. The time point denotes: persistent/refractory GD, antithyroid drugs over 5 years with positive TRAb. The authors made the TCR library using RNA they extracted from PBMCs. Sequenced material: peripheral blood mononuclear cells (PBMCs), taken when the disease was refractory, from a patient treated with antithyroid drugs. All receptors derive from a female donor with Graves disease.

This clonotype was seen a few times. The V and J genes are TRBV20-1 and TRBJ2-7; D tentatively fits TRBD1 or TRBD2 (5 bases each). The germline CDR1 and CDR2 sequences are DFQATT and SNEGSKA (reference sequence). The V gene lost 3 bases and the J gene lost 4 bases, with 13 bases spanning the gap. This CDR3 is built from 13 residues. The CDR3 bases are TGCAGTGCTAGTGGACAAACGGGATACGAGCAGTACTTC. Encoded protein: CSASGQTGYEQYF.

The CDR3 region is CSVGGKLRVGSAFF. CDR3 nucleotides: TGCAGCGTTGGGGGGAAACTTCGGGTCGGAAGCGCTTTCTTT. The V and J genes are TRBV29-1 and TRBJ1-1; maybe TRBD1 (5 bases). This CDR3 is 14 amino acids long. Per germline, CDR1 SQVTM and CDR2 ANQGSEA. Trimming removed 4 bases from V and 11 bases from J, with 23 bases in between.

This clonotype was counted only a few times. CDR3 bases: TGTGCCAGCAGCCGACAGGGCCTTCTAAACACTGAAGCTTTCTTT. It codes for CASSRQGLLNTEAFF. The genes are TRBV7-9 and TRBJ1-1; 7 bases map to TRBD1. This CDR3 contains 15 residues. V dropped 5 bases and J dropped 2; count of bases not matched to a gene: 8. From germline, CDR1 is SEHNR and CDR2 FQNEAQ (reference sequence).

The V and J genes are TRBV4-1 and TRBJ1-1, with 9 bases matching TRBD1. The CDR3 is made up of 16 amino acids. Per germline, CDR1 MGHRA and CDR2 YSYEKL. Trimming took 4 bases from V and 1 from J; bases not matched to a gene: 7. CDR3 bases: TGCGCCAGCAGCCTGGGACAGGGTATCGAGAACACTGAAGCTTTCTTT. Residues: CASSLGQGIENTEAFF.